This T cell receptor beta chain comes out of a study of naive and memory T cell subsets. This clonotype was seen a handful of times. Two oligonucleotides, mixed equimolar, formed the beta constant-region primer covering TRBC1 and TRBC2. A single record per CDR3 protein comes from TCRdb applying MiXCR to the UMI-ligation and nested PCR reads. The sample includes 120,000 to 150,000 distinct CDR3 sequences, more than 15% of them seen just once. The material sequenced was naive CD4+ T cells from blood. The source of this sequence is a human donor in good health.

CDR3 DNA sequence: TGTGCCAGCAGCTTGGGGCGGAACACTGAAGCTTTCTTT. Translation: CASSLGRNTEAFF. The V call is TRBV5-4, the J call TRBJ1-1; D remains ambiguous. Trimming pared 0 bases from V and 1 base from J, leaving 4 bases between. Germline CDR1 is SGHNT and CDR2 is YYREEE (reference sequence). CDR3 size: 13 residues.